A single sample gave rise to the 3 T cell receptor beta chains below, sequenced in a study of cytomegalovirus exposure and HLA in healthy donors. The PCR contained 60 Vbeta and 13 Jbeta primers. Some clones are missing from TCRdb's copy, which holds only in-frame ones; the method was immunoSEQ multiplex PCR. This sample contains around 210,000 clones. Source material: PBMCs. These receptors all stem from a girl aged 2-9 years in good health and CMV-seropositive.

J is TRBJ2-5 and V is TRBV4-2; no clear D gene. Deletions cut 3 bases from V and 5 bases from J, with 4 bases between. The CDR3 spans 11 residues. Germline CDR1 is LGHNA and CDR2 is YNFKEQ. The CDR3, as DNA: TGTGCCAGCAGCCATCAGGAGACCCAGTACTTC. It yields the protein CASSHQETQYF.

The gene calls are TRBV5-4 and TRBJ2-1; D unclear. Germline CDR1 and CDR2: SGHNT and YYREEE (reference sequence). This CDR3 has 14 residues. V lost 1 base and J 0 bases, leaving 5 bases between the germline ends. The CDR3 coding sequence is TGTGCCAGCAGCTTGCCTAGCTCCTACAATGAGCAGTTCTTC. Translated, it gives CASSLPSSYNEQFF.

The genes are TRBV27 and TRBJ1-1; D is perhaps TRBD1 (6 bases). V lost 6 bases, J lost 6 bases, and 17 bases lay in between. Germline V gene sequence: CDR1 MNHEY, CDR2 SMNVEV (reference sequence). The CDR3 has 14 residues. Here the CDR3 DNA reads TGTGCCAGCAGACTCCGGGACATAGTCCCTGAAGCTTTCTTT. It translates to CASRLRDIVPEAFF.